This is a list of T cell receptor beta chains from one sample in a study of long-term antiretroviral therapy in people with HIV. Generated by immunoSEQ multiplex PCR, the TCRdb table keeps only in-frame clones and is missing some. The sample records 30,000 to 40,000 clones, approximately 90% being singletons. Material: unsorted PBMCs, obtained 1.1 years after starting antiretroviral therapy. These receptors originate from a young man with HIV. Both conserved end residues are part of each CDR3. The D gene is left open where the match is weak. Size tells how often a clone was seen (once, few, many) or the class of an expanded clone, and some rows leave it out.

11 NA TRBJ2-7 NA TRBV29-1 CSVARTDEQYF TGCAGCGTTGCCCGCACGGACGAGCAGTACTTC
17 NA TRBJ1-4 NA TRBV5-6 CASTLVGSWGTNEKLFF TGTGCCAGCACCCTGGTTGGATCCTGGGGGACTAATGAAAAACTGTTTTTT
16 NA TRBJ2-1 NA TRBV7-3 CASSPRPETTYNEQFF TGTGCCAGCAGCCCCAGACCTGAAACTACCTACAATGAGCAGTTCTTC
15 NA TRBJ2-1 NA TRBV19 CASSPTGFGRNEQFF TGTGCCAGTAGTCCCACAGGGTTTGGGCGCAATGAGCAGTTCTTC
14 TRBD1 TRBJ2-7 NA TRBV30 CAWSWDRGPYEQYF TGTGCCTGGAGTTGGGACAGGGGACCTTACGAGCAGTACTTC
15 TRBD2 TRBJ2-3 NA TRBV6-1 CASSWGGGAADTQYF TGTGCCAGCAGTTGGGGCGGGGGGGCCGCAGATACGCAGTATTTT
13 NA TRBJ1-3 NA TRBV30 CAPCPKTANTIYF TGTGCCCCCTGTCCTAAAACCGCGAACACCATATATTTT
15 NA TRBJ1-5 NA TRBV27 CASSFHHSLLQPQHF TGTGCCAGCAGTTTCCACCATTCGCTTCTTCAGCCCCAGCATTTT
17 TRBD1 TRBJ1-1 NA TRBV10-1 CASSGSGTGISNTEAFF TGCGCCAGCAGTGGTTCCGGGACAGGGATATCGAACACTGAAGCTTTCTTT
15 NA TRBJ2-3 NA TRBV7-8 CASRFSGLSTDTQYF TGTGCCAGCAGGTTCTCGGGACTCAGCACAGATACGCAGTATTTT
12 NA TRBJ2-5 NA TRBV5-3 CARSRWGETQYF TGTGCCAGAAGCCGGTGGGGAGAGACCCAGTACTTC
17 NA TRBJ2-1 NA TRBV19 CASSIRGPKLLYNEQFF TGTGCCAGTAGTATCAGAGGCCCGAAACTCCTTTACAATGAGCAGTTCTTC
14 NA TRBJ1-1 NA TRBV6-4 CASSDSSRGTEAFF TGTGCCAGCAGTGACTCGAGTCGGGGTACTGAAGCTTTCTTT
13 NA TRBJ2-5 NA TRBV5-1 CASSPDREETQYF TGCGCCAGCAGCCCGGACAGAGAAGAGACCCAGTACTTC
14 TRBD2 TRBJ2-7 NA TRBV6-5 CASRFSGVTYEQYF TGTGCCAGCAGATTTAGCGGGGTCACCTACGAGCAGTACTTC
16 TRBD2 TRBJ2-3 NA TRBV6-4 CASSDRTSGGTDTQYF TGTGCCAGCAGTGACAGAACTAGCGGGGGCACAGATACGCAGTATTTT
13 NA TRBJ1-5 NA TRBV18 CASSPAGDQPQHF TGTGCCAGCTCTCCCGCAGGCGATCAGCCCCAGCATTTT
12 NA TRBJ2-1 NA TRBV25-1 CASSVQFGARFF TGTGCCAGCAGTGTTCAATTTGGGGCGAGGTTCTTC
15 TRBD1 TRBJ2-7 NA TRBV6-1 CASSESQGARTEQYF TGTGCCAGCAGTGAATCACAGGGGGCGAGAACGGAGCAGTACTTC
15 TRBD2 TRBJ2-1 NA TRBV5-1 CASSLGSSGYNEQFF TGCGCCAGCAGCTTGGGATCTAGCGGGTACAATGAGCAGTTCTTC
16 TRBD1 TRBJ1-1 NA TRBV5-1 CASRPFFGTGFIEAFF TGCGCCAGCAGACCTTTTTTTGGGACAGGGTTCATTGAAGCTTTCTTT
14 NA TRBJ1-4 NA TRBV25-1 CASSDGRGSEKLFF TGTGCCAGCAGTGATGGCAGGGGAAGTGAAAAACTGTTTTTT
15 TRBD1 TRBJ1-1 NA TRBV28 CASSPGTGDDTEAFF TGTGCCAGCAGTCCCGGGACAGGGGACGACACTGAAGCTTTCTTT
13 TRBD1 TRBJ2-7 NA TRBV5-5 CASSHRGGYEQYF TGTGCCAGCAGCCACAGGGGTGGTTACGAGCAGTACTTC
16 TRBD2 TRBJ2-7 NA TRBV18 CASSPPSSGRRYEQYF TGTGCCAGCTCACCACCTTCTAGCGGGAGGCGATACGAGCAGTACTTC
15 TRBD2 TRBJ2-3 once TRBV2 CASTFYGGDVDTQYF TGTGCCAGCACCTTCTACGGGGGGGATGTAGATACGCAGTATTTT
13 NA TRBJ1-6 NA TRBV30 CAWSGMQNSPLHF TGTGCCTGGAGCGGGATGCAAAATTCACCCCTCCACTTT
15 TRBD1 TRBJ2-5 NA TRBV5-1 CASSKDRVGQETQYF TGCGCCAGCAGCAAGGACAGGGTGGGCCAAGAGACCCAGTACTTC
15 TRBD2 TRBJ2-7 NA TRBV9 CASSEGWRGTYEQYF TGTGCCAGCAGCGAGGGGTGGCGGGGGACCTACGAGCAGTACTTC
15 TRBD1 TRBJ2-3 NA TRBV15 CATSRGGQGVDTQYF TGTGCCACCAGCAGAGGGGGACAGGGCGTAGATACGCAGTATTTT
10 NA TRBJ2-3 once TRBV6-5 CASGSVAQYF TGTGCCAGCGGCTCGGTTGCGCAGTATTTT
15 TRBD1 TRBJ1-1 NA TRBV6-1 CASSGEQGAGTEAFF TGTGCCAGCAGTGGGGAACAGGGGGCCGGCACTGAAGCTTTCTTT
14 TRBD2 TRBJ2-7 NA TRBV30 CAWTSAGGAYEQYF TGTGCCTGGACATCAGCGGGAGGTGCCTACGAGCAGTACTTC
13 TRBD1 TRBJ1-2 NA TRBV2 CASRLRTGYGYTF TGTGCCAGCAGATTAAGGACAGGGTATGGCTACACCTTC
14 NA TRBJ2-7 NA TRBV6-5 CASSYSRGAYEQYF TGTGCCAGCAGTTACTCCCGGGGAGCCTACGAGCAGTACTTC
14 NA TRBJ1-4 NA TRBV5-1 CASSLVQGGEKLFF TGCGCCAGCAGCTTGGTTCAGGGCGGTGAAAAACTGTTTTTT
19 NA TRBJ1-6 NA TRBV18 CASRLWGALTGSYNSPLHF TGTGCCAGCAGACTTTGGGGGGCGCTTACCGGCTCCTATAATTCACCCCTCCACTTT
16 TRBD1 TRBJ2-2 NA TRBV2 CASSDDRGRNTGELFF TGTGCCAGCAGTGACGACAGGGGGCGAAACACCGGGGAGCTGTTTTTT
18 NA TRBJ1-1 NA TRBV7-6 CASSLAPGIQEGDTEAFF TGTGCCAGCAGCTTAGCCCCAGGGATACAGGAGGGGGACACTGAAGCTTTCTTT
19 NA TRBJ1-6 once TRBV27 CASRVRSFIYDSLDSPLHF TGTGCCAGCAGGGTCAGATCTTTTATTTACGATTCATTAGATTCACCCCTCCACTTT
15 TRBD2 TRBJ2-7 few TRBV19 CASSPSRDYGYEQYF TGTGCCAGTAGTCCAAGCCGGGACTATGGCTACGAGCAGTACTTC
16 NA TRBJ2-7 NA TRBV2 CASSHGAGTPTYEQYF TGTGCCAGCAGCCACGGAGCCGGGACTCCAACCTACGAGCAGTACTTC
15 NA TRBJ2-7 once TRBV11-3 CASSLDKVCVDEQYF TGTGCCAGCAGCCTGGATAAGGTATGCGTGGACGAGCAGTACTTC
15 NA TRBJ2-7 NA TRBV29-1 CSAQEGASGQYEQYF TGCAGCGCCCAAGAAGGGGCATCGGGCCAATACGAGCAGTACTTC
17 NA TRBJ2-5 NA TRBV10-2 CASSETLGRGRLETQYF TGCGCCAGCAGTGAGACCCTGGGGAGGGGGCGCTTGGAGACCCAGTACTTC
15 TRBD1 TRBJ1-3 NA TRBV5-1 CASSRGQPAGNTIYF TGCGCCAGCAGCCGGGGACAGCCGGCAGGAAACACCATATATTTT
15 TRBD2 TRBJ2-5 NA TRBV18 CASSPPLAGVETQYF TGTGCCAGCTCACCGCCACTAGCGGGAGTAGAGACCCAGTACTTC
15 NA TRBJ2-1 NA TRBV2 CASSESEGSIIEQFF TGTGCCAGCAGTGAATCTGAGGGAAGCATTATTGAGCAGTTCTTC
16 TRBD1 TRBJ2-7 NA TRBV25-1 CASSVTSDRGVYEQYF TGTGCCAGCAGTGTGACTTCGGACAGGGGGGTCTACGAGCAGTACTTC
11 NA TRBJ1-6 few TRBV2 CATGTDTPLHF TGTGCCACGGGGACCGATACACCCCTCCACTTT
17 NA TRBJ2-1 NA TRBV28 CASSLELYWGWSNEQFF TGTGCCAGCAGCTTGGAGCTCTATTGGGGGTGGAGCAATGAGCAGTTCTTC
14 NA TRBJ2-7 NA TRBV5-1 CASSFSAGNYEQYF TGCGCCAGCAGCTTCTCAGCAGGAAACTACGAGCAGTACTTC
17 NA TRBJ1-6 NA TRBV7-6 CASSLGLGFSYNSPLHF TGTGCCAGCAGCTTAGGATTGGGGTTCTCCTATAATTCACCCCTCCACTTT
13 NA TRBJ2-2 NA TRBV27 CASSSASLGELFF TGTGCCAGCAGTTCAGCATCGCTCGGGGAGCTGTTTTTT
14 NA TRBJ1-2 NA TRBV4-1 CASSHTTGSEGYTF TGCGCCAGCAGCCACACGACAGGAAGTGAAGGCTACACCTTC
16 NA TRBJ1-6 few TRBV14 CASSQVIGLVNSPLHF TGTGCCAGCAGCCAAGTAATAGGGTTGGTGAATTCACCCCTCCACTTT
14 NA TRBJ1-5 NA TRBV6-1 CASSDQGGNQPQHF TGTGCCAGCAGTGATCAGGGTGGCAATCAGCCCCAGCATTTT